This T cell receptor (beta chain) came from a study of cytomegalovirus exposure and HLA in healthy donors. Study as a whole: Sequencing of 150 million to 200 million T cells in an earlier analysis found approximately 120 million unique TCR beta sequences. General study points: In vitro, a few CMV-associated chains proved specific for CMV antigens. Equally common other TCR beta chains were less clonally expanded than HLA-associated ones, a later analysis found. Among the most significant clusters, several appeared linked to common viral pathogens in a later analysis.

Notes on this clone: The antigen is undetermined.

CDR1 is KGHSH and CDR2 is LQKENI in the germline V gene. The length of the CDR3 is 14 residues. V was cut by 0 bases and J by 1 base, with 6 bases left in between. 13 Jbeta primers and 60 Vbeta primers were used for the PCR. Profiled with immunoSEQ multiplex PCR; TCRdb holds only in-frame clones, not every one. The sample records fewer than 250,000 clones, around 82% being singletons. What was sequenced was PBMCs. The sequence was collected from a man between 35 and 55 years old in good health and CMV-seropositive. The chain couples TRBV18 to TRBJ2-5; tentative D call: TRBD2 (5 bases). CDR3 sequence reads: CASSPPGIQETQYF. The CDR3, as DNA: TGTGCCAGCTCACCACCCGGGATCCAAGAGACCCAGTACTTC.